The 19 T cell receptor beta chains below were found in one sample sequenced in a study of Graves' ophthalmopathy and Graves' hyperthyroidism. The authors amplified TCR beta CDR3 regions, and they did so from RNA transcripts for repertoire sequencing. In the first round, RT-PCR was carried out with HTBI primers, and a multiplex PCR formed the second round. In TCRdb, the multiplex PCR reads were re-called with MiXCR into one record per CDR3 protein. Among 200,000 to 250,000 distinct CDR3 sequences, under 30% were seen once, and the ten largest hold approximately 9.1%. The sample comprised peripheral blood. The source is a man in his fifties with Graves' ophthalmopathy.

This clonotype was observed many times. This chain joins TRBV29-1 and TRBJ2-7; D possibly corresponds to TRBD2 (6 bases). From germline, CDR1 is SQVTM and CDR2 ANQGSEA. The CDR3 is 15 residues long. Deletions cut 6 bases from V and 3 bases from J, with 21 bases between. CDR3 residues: CSVELASLLDYEQYF. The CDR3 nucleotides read TGCAGCGTAGAACTAGCATCCCTGTTGGACTACGAGCAGTACTTC.

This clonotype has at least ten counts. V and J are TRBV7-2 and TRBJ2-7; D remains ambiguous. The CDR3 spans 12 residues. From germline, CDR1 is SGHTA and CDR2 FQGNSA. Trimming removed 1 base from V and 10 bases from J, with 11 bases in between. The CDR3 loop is CASSLEAGPQYF. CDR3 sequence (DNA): TGTGCCAGCAGCTTAGAAGCAGGACCCCAGTACTTC.

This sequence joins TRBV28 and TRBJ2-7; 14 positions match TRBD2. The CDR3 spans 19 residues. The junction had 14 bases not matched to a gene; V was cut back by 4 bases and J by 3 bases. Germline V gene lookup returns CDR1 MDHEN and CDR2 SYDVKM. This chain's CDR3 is CASSSGTSGSLVPLYEQYF. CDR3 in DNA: TGTGCCAGCAGTTCCGGGACTAGCGGGAGTCTAGTTCCCCTCTACGAGCAGTACTTC.

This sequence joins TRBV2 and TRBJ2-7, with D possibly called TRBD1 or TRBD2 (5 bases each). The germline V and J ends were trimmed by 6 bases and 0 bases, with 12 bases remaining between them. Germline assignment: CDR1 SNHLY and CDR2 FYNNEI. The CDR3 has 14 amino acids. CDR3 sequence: CASSSQGDSYEQYF. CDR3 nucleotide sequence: TGTGCCAGCAGCTCGCAGGGAGACTCCTACGAGCAGTACTTC.

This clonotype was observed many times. The CDR3 sequence is CASSPWTGRETQYF. CDR3 in DNA: TGTGCCAGCAGTCCCTGGACAGGTCGGGAGACCCAGTACTTC. The J gene is TRBJ2-5, the V gene TRBV6-5, with 7 nucleotides matching TRBD1. This CDR3 is 14 amino acids long. V gave up 5 bases and J gave up 5 bases; unmatched junction bases: 8. From germline, CDR1 is MNHEY and CDR2 SVGAGI.

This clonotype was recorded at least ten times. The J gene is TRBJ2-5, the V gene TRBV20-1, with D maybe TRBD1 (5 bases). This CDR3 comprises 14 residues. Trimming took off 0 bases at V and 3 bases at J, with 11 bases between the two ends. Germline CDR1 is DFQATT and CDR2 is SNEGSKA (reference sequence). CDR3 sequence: CSARDVGLKETQYF. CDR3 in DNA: TGCAGTGCTAGAGATGTGGGGCTGAAAGAGACCCAGTACTTC.

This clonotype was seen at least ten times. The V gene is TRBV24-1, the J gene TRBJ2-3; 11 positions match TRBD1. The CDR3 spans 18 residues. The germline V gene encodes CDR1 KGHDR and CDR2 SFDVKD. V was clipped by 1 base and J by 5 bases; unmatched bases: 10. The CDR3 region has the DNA TGTGCCACCAGTGATTTCGAGCGGGGACAGGGGGATGAAGATACGCAGTATTTT. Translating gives CATSDFERGQGDEDTQYF.

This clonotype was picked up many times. CDR3 protein: CASSPIQGAGGYTF. CDR3 nucleotides: TGCGCCAGCAGCCCGATACAGGGGGCAGGTGGCTACACCTTC. This chain uses TRBV5-1 with TRBJ1-2; 9 bases line up with TRBD1. Germline V lookup: CDR1 SGHRS, CDR2 YFSETQ. This CDR3 is built from 14 residues. The junction had 8 bases not matched to a gene; V was cut back by 4 bases and J by 7 bases.

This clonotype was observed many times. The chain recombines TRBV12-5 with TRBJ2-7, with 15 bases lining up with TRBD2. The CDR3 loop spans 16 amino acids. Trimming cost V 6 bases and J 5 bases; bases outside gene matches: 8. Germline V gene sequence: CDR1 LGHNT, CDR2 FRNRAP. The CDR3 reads CASGPGTSGRFNEQYF. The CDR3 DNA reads TGTGCTAGTGGACCTGGGACTAGCGGGAGGTTCAACGAGCAGTACTTC.

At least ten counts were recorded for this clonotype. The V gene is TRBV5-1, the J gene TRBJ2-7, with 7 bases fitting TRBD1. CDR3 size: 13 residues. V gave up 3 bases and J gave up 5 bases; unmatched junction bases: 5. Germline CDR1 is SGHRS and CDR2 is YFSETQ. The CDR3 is CASSSGQLDEQYF. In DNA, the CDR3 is TGCGCCAGCAGCTCGGGACAGCTGGACGAGCAGTACTTC.

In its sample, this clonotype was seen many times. For the CDR3, the DNA is TGTGCCAGCAGCTCGAGCGACGGGAGCTCTGGGGCCAACGTCCTGACTTTC. Translating it yields CASSSSDGSSGANVLTF. This sequence joins TRBV7-3 and TRBJ2-6; the D gene is possibly TRBD2 (6 bases). There are 17 residues in the CDR3. Germline CDR1 SGHTA, CDR2 FQGTGA. Trimming pared 4 bases from V and 0 bases from J, leaving 13 bases between.

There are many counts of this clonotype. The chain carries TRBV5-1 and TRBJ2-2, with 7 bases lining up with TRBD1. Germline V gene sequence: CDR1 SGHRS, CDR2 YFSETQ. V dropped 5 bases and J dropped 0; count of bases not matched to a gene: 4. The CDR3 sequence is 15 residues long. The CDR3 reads CASRAGTANTGELFF. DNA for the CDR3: TGCGCCAGCAGGGCCGGGACAGCGAACACCGGGGAGCTGTTTTTT.

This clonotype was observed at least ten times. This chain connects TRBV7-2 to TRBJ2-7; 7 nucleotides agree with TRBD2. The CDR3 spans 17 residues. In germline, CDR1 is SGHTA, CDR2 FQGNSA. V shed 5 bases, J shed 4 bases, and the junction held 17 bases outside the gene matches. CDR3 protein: CASSVTLGAGAPYEQYF. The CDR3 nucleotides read TGTGCCAGCAGCGTAACGCTCGGGGCGGGAGCGCCGTACGAGCAGTACTTC.

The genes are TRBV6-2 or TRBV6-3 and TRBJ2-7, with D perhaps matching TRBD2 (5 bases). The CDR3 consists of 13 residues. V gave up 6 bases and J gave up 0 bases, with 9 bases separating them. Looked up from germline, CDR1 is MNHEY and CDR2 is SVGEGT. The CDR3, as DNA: TGTGCCAGCAGAGTGGGGAGCTCCTACGAGCAGTACTTC. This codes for CASRVGSSYEQYF.

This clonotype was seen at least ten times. The CDR3 sequence: CASRERGVGGYTF. The CDR3 coding sequence is TGTGCCAGCCGAGAGAGAGGGGTGGGTGGCTACACCTTC. The rearrangement joins TRBV28 to TRBJ1-2; TRBD1 is a possible D gene (5 bases). The germline V and J ends were trimmed by 8 bases and 7 bases, with 17 bases remaining between them. Germline loops: CDR1 MDHEN, CDR2 SYDVKM. This CDR3 is 13 amino acids long.

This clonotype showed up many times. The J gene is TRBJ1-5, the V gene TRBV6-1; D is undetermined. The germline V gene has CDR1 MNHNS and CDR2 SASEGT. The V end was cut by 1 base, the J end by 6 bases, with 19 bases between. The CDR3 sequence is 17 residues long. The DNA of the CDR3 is TGTGCCAGCAGTGAAGGCGGCAGCTCCTCGCTGATTCAGCCCCAGCATTTT. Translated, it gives CASSEGGSSSLIQPQHF.

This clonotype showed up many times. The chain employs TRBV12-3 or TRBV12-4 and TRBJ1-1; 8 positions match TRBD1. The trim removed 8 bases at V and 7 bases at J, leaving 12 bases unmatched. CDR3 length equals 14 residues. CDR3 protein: CASGSGGGRGEAFF. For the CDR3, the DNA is TGTGCCAGCGGGTCAGGGGGCGGAAGAGGTGAAGCTTTCTTT.

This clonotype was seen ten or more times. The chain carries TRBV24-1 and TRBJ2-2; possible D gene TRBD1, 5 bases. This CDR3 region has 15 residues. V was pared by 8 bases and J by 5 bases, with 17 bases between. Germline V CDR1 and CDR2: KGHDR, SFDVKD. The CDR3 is CATMAASGATGELFF. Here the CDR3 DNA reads TGTGCCACCATGGCAGCTAGTGGGGCGACCGGGGAGCTGTTTTTT.

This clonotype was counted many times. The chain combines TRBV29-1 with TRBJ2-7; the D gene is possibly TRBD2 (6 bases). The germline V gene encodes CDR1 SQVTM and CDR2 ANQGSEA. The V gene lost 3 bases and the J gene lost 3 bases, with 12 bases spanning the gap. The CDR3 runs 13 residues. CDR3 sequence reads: CSVEEGMGYEQYF. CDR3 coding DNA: TGCAGCGTTGAGGAGGGGATGGGCTACGAGCAGTACTTC.